What follows are 26 T cell receptor beta chains derived from one specimen sequenced in a study of identical twins. One entry per CDR3 protein results from TCRdb running MiXCR on the 5' RACE reads. The sample lists roughly 700,000 distinct CDR3 sequences, over 8.5% seen once, with 0.75% to 1% in the top ten. These data were likewise used in another study, on yellow fever vaccine responses in identical twins.

The sample comprised PBMCs. The receptors shown here come from a woman aged 18-29 years in good health.

This clonotype turned up a few times. The rearrangement links TRBV7-6 to TRBJ2-1, with TRBD1 identical over 10 bases. Germline V gene sequence: CDR1 SGHVS, CDR2 FNYEAQ. CDR3 length equals 15 residues. V gave up 5 bases and J gave up 5 bases; unmatched junction bases: 6. The CDR3: CASSGWTGGHNEQFF. The CDR3 DNA reads as TGTGCCAGCAGCGGATGGACAGGGGGGCACAATGAGCAGTTCTTC.

The rearrangement links TRBV9 to TRBJ2-1, with D possibly matching TRBD2 (6 bases). Between the trimmed V and J ends, which lost 0 bases and 5 bases, there was a span of 15 bases. This CDR3 region has 16 residues. Per the germline V gene, CDR1 is SGDLS and CDR2 is YYNGEE. CDR3 sequence: CASSVELAGLNNEQFF. Written as DNA, the CDR3 is TGTGCCAGCAGCGTAGAGCTTGCGGGGCTTAACAATGAGCAGTTCTTC. Drawing the rest from reference TRBV9 and TRBJ2-1, the complete variable domain is DSGVTQTPKHLITATGQRVTLRCSPRSGDLSVYWYQQSLDQGLQFLIQYYNGEERAKGNILERFSAQQFPDLHSELNLSSLELGDSALYFCASSVELAGLNNEQFFGPGTRLTVL.

This clonotype has ten or more counts. As DNA, the CDR3 is TGTGCCAGCAGCTGGGGACAGGGAGGCCCTGAAGCTTTCTTT. This codes for CASSWGQGGPEAFF. The rearrangement joins TRBV11-2 to TRBJ1-1; 9 bases align to TRBD1. V lost 4 bases to trimming and J lost 6 bases; unmatched junction nucleotides: 6. This CDR3 comprises 14 residues. Germline assignment: CDR1 SGHAT and CDR2 FQNNGV.

This clonotype was counted only a few times. The chain employs TRBV2 and TRBJ2-7; D may be TRBD2 (6 bases). This CDR3 is built from 12 residues. V lost 8 bases and J lost 3, with 11 bases in between. CDR1 and CDR2 from the germline V gene are SNHLY and FYNNEI. The CDR3 sequence is CASFGRDYEQYF. The CDR3 DNA reads as TGTGCCAGCTTTGGGCGGGACTACGAGCAGTACTTC. Supplemented by reference TRBV2 and TRBJ2-7, the full variable domain reads EPEVTQTPSHQVTQMGQEVILRCVPISNHLYFYWYRQILGQKVEFLVSFYNNEISEKSEIFDDQFSVERPDGSNFTLKIRSTKLEDSAMYFCASFGRDYEQYFGPGTRLTVT.

This clonotype was seen a few times. The CDR3 bases are TGTGCCAGCAACGACAGGGCCCAAGAGACCCAGTACTTC. Amino acids: CASNDRAQETQYF. The chain has TRBV28 and TRBJ2-5; TRBD1 matches at 7 bases. CDR1 is MDHEN and CDR2 is SYDVKM in the germline V gene. V was pared by 7 bases and J by 1 base, with 3 bases of the junction left unmatched. CDR3 size: 13 residues.

This clonotype was seen a few times. The CDR3 region has the DNA TGTGCCAGCAGCGTGGGAGGTCTGGACACCGGGGAGCTGTTTTTT. Protein product: CASSVGGLDTGELFF. The rearrangement uses TRBV7-2 and TRBJ2-2; maybe TRBD2 (6 bases). The germline V gene has CDR1 SGHTA and CDR2 FQGNSA. This CDR3 region has 15 residues. Trimming took 5 bases from V and 3 from J, leaving 13 bases between them.

There are many counts of this clonotype. V and J are TRBV12-3 or TRBV12-4 and TRBJ2-2; unclear D gene. V lost 10 bases and J 4 bases, leaving 10 bases between the germline ends. The CDR3 is made up of 12 amino acids. CDR3 nucleotide sequence: TGTGCCACCCGATTAACCACCGGGGAGCTGTTTTTT. It is translated as CATRLTTGELFF.

The chain links TRBV27 to TRBJ2-3; 7 bases line up with TRBD1. V was pared by 3 bases and J by 2 bases, with 8 bases of the junction left unmatched. CDR1 and CDR2 from the germline V gene are MNHEY and SMNVEV (reference sequence). The CDR3 has 16 amino acids. The CDR3 DNA sequence: TGTGCCAGCAGTTTGCAGGGGGTTAGGGCCACAGATACGCAGTATTTT. Amino acid sequence: CASSLQGVRATDTQYF.

This clonotype has at least ten counts. The chain combines TRBV3-1 with TRBJ2-1; D might be TRBD2 (5 bases). The CDR3 is 12 amino acids. Trimming shortened V by 2 bases and J by 9 bases, and 8 bases separated the two germline ends. From germline, CDR1 is LGHDT and CDR2 YNNKEL (reference sequence). CDR3 sequence (DNA): TGTGCCAGCAGCCAAACGGGGAGTGAGCAGTTCTTC. Protein: CASSQTGSEQFF.

This clonotype was found many times. The V and J genes are TRBV3-1 and TRBJ2-7; D possibly corresponds to TRBD2 (6 bases). The CDR3 extends over 14 amino acids. The ends were cut back, 4 bases at V and 2 bases at J, with 12 bases in the middle. CDR1 is LGHDT and CDR2 is YNNKEL in the germline V gene (reference sequence). The DNA for the CDR3 is TGTGCCAGCAGCCTCGGGACTTACACCTACGAGCAGTACTTC. Translation gives CASSLGTYTYEQYF.

The chain uses TRBV7-4 and TRBJ2-6; TRBD1 matches at 9 bases. Germline CDR1 reads SGHVT; CDR2 reads SQSDAQ. This CDR3 comprises 19 residues. CDR3 loop: CTIKPGQGGPRSGANVLTF. The CDR3, as DNA: TGTACCATCAAGCCGGGACAGGGAGGACCCCGCTCTGGGGCCAACGTCCTGACTTTC.

This clonotype was detected only a few times. The genes are TRBV27 and TRBJ2-7, with D hard to call. Per the germline V gene, CDR1 is MNHEY and CDR2 is SMNVEV (reference sequence). Trimming left V 2 bases short and J 6 bases short, with 11 bases between. The CDR3 spans 13 residues. The CDR3, as DNA: TGTGCCAGCAGTTTAGGCAGTCTTAGCGAGCAGTACTTC. Protein product: CASSLGSLSEQYF.

This CDR3 reads CASSPGLAGGPGNTGELFF. In DNA form, the CDR3 reads TGTGCCAGCAGCCCGGGACTAGCGGGAGGGCCAGGGAACACCGGGGAGCTGTTTTTT. The chain is built from TRBV4-2 and TRBJ2-2, with 16 bases that match TRBD2. This CDR3 is built from 19 residues. J gave up 1 base and V 4 bases, and 6 bases lay outside the gene matches. Per germline, CDR1 LGHNA and CDR2 YNFKEQ.

The rearrangement uses TRBV2 and TRBJ1-1; no reliable D call. The CDR3 spans 14 residues. Germline V CDR1 and CDR2: SNHLY, FYNNEI. Trimming removed 6 bases from V and 8 bases from J, with 19 bases in between. The CDR3 loop is CASRYSHGPGEAFF. DNA for the CDR3: TGTGCCAGCAGGTATTCTCATGGGCCCGGGGAAGCTTTCTTT.

Many counts were recorded for this clonotype. V is TRBV4-3 and J is TRBJ1-6; no clear D gene. This CDR3 comprises 14 residues. V lost 0 bases and J lost 10, with 10 bases in between. CDR1 and CDR2 (germline): LGHNA, YSLEER. CDR3 region: CASSQDGEYSPLHF. As DNA, the CDR3 is TGCGCCAGCAGCCAAGATGGGGAGTACTCACCCCTCCACTTT.

The chain recombines TRBV29-1 with TRBJ2-7; D may match TRBD1 or TRBD2 (6 bases each). In germline, CDR1 is SQVTM, CDR2 ANQGSEA. There are 16 residues in the CDR3. V was shortened by 0 bases and J by 4 bases, with 19 bases between the two germline ends. For the CDR3, the DNA is TGCAGCGTTGAAGAATACGGGGGTAGGGGGAAGTACGAGCAGTACTTC. This encodes CSVEEYGGRGKYEQYF.

The chain is built from TRBV6-2 or TRBV6-3 and TRBJ2-1; either TRBD1 or TRBD2 may fit D (5 bases each). Trimming took off 0 bases at V and 12 bases at J, with 9 bases between the two ends. Germline CDR1 reads MNHEY; CDR2 reads SVGEGT. The CDR3 is 12 amino acids. DNA for the CDR3: TGTGCCAGCAGTTACTCGATGGGGGTGCAGTTCTTC. Protein product: CASSYSMGVQFF.

This clonotype came up many times. This chain links TRBV7-8 with TRBJ2-3; D is ambiguous. The V gene's germline CDR1 is SGHVS and CDR2 FQNEAQ. The CDR3 has 15 residues. V lost 1 base and J lost 0, with 8 bases in between. The CDR3 protein is CASSLDYLSTDTQYF. CDR3 in DNA: TGTGCCAGCAGCTTAGACTACCTTAGCACAGATACGCAGTATTTT.

This clonotype was picked up many times. V usage is TRBV24-1 and J usage is TRBJ1-5; D ambiguous. V was clipped by 5 bases and J by 0 bases, with 7 bases between them. This CDR3 spans 14 amino acids. In germline, CDR1 is KGHDR, CDR2 SFDVKD. This CDR3 is CATSGTVSNQPQHF. CDR3 bases: TGTGCCACCAGTGGCACTGTTAGCAATCAGCCCCAGCATTTT.

In this sample, this clonotype turned up a few times. The chain joins TRBV7-6 to TRBJ1-1; TRBD1 is a possible D gene (5 bases). V dropped 4 bases and J dropped 4 bases, with 16 bases sitting between them. This CDR3 has 15 amino acids. From germline, CDR1 is SGHVS and CDR2 FNYEAQ. The CDR3 sequence: CASSSWGEGGTEAFF. DNA of the CDR3: TGTGCCAGCAGCTCCTGGGGGGAGGGAGGCACTGAAGCTTTCTTT.

Only a few counts were recorded for this clonotype. The V gene is TRBV4-3, the J gene TRBJ2-3; the match to TRBD1 covers 10 bases. The junction had 3 bases not matched to a gene; V was cut back by 3 bases and J by 9 bases. This CDR3 comprises 13 residues. Germline V gene data show CDR1 as LGHNA and CDR2 as YSLEER. In nucleotides, the CDR3 is TGCGCCAGCAGCCAGACGGGACAGGGGACGCAGTATTTT. It specifies CASSQTGQGTQYF.

This clonotype has just a few counts. CDR3 loop: CSVEGLAGAYNEQFF. The CDR3, as DNA: TGCAGCGTTGAAGGTCTAGCGGGAGCCTACAATGAGCAGTTCTTC. This sequence joins TRBV29-1 and TRBJ2-1; 10 bases agree with TRBD2. The CDR3 is made up of 15 amino acids. Germline V gives CDR1 SQVTM, CDR2 ANQGSEA. J gave up 2 bases and V 1 base, and 2 bases lay outside the gene matches.

This clonotype appeared a few times. The chain links TRBV20-1 to TRBJ2-1; 7 bases are a match to TRBD2. With 1 base clipped from V and 5 bases from J, the junction kept 8 bases outside the gene matches. Germline CDR1 is DFQATT and CDR2 is SNEGSKA (reference sequence). This CDR3 comprises 15 residues. CDR3 sequence: CSARVLGRNNNEQFF. CDR3 in DNA: TGCAGTGCTAGAGTCCTCGGGAGGAACAACAATGAGCAGTTCTTC.

This clonotype was counted only a few times. The rearrangement links TRBV5-6 to TRBJ2-5, with a weak D call TRBD1 (5 bases). V dropped 0 bases and J dropped 2 bases, with 8 bases sitting between them. The CDR3 totals 14 residues. Germline V gene data show CDR1 as SGHDT and CDR2 as YYEEEE. The CDR3 DNA is TGTGCCAGCAGCTTGGGACAGCGACAAGAGACCCAGTACTTC. Its translation is CASSLGQRQETQYF. Looking up the rest from reference TRBV5-6 and TRBJ2-5 gives the full variable domain: DAGVTQSPTHLIKTRGQQVTLRCSPKSGHDTVSWYQQALGQGPQFIFQYYEEEERQRGNFPDRFSGHQFPNYSSELNVNALLLGDSALYLCASSLGQRQETQYFGPGTRLLVL.

The DNA of the CDR3 is TGTGCCAGCAGTTTACCACTGGAGGGGGCAGGCAAAAACATTCAGTACTTC. It encodes CASSLPLEGAGKNIQYF. V gene TRBV28 combines with J gene TRBJ2-4; TRBD1 is a possible D gene (7 bases). In germline, CDR1 is MDHEN, CDR2 SYDVKM. The CDR3 has 17 residues. V lost 2 bases, J lost 3 bases, and 17 bases lay in between.

There are many counts of this clonotype. The chain recombines TRBV2 with TRBJ2-1; 11 nucleotides line up with TRBD2. CDR3 size: 14 residues. CDR1 SNHLY and CDR2 FYNNEI come from the germline V gene. After removal of 7 bases from V and 6 bases from J, the junction contained 5 bases not matched to a gene. This CDR3 is CASKGLAARNEQFF. CDR3 DNA sequence: TGTGCCAGCAAGGGACTAGCGGCACGCAATGAGCAGTTCTTC.